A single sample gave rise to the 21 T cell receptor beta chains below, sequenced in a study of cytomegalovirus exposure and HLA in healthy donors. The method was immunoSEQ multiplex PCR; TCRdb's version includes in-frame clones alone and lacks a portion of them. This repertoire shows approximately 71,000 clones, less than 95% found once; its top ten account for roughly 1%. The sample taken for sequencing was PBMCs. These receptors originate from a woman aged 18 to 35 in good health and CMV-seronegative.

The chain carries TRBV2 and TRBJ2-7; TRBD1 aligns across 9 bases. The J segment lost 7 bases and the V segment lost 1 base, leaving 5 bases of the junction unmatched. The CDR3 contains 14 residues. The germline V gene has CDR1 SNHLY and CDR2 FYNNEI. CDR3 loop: CASSEGTGADEQYF. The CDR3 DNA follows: TGTGCCAGCAGTGAAGGGACAGGGGCTGATGAGCAGTACTTC. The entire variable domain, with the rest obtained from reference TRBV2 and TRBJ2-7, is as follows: EPEVTQTPSHQVTQMGQEVILRCVPISNHLYFYWYRQILGQKVEFLVSFYNNEISEKSEIFDDQFSVERPDGSNFTLKIRSTKLEDSAMYFCASSEGTGADEQYFGPGTRLTVT.

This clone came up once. CDR3 sequence (DNA): TGTGCCAGCAGCTTCCGACGGGATTCCTACGAGCAGTACTTC. Its protein product is CASSFRRDSYEQYF. The gene calls are TRBV5-6 and TRBJ2-5; maybe TRBD2 (5 bases). The DNA end lines up better with TRBJ2-7; the J call may be wrong. Germline-derived CDR1 and CDR2 are SGHDT and YYEEEE. This CDR3 region has 14 residues.

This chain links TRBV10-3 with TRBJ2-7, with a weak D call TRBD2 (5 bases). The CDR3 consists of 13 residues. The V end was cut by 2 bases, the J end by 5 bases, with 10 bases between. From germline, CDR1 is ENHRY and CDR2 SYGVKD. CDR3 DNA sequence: TGTGCCATCAGTGAGGAGAGGGTACACGAGCAGTACTTC. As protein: CAISEERVHEQYF.

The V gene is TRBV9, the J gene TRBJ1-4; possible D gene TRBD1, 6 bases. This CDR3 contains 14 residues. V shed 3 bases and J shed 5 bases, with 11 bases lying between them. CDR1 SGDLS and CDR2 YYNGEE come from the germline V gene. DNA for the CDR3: TGTGCCAGCAGCGGACAGGAGGAAAATGAAAAACTGTTTTTT. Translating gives CASSGQEENEKLFF. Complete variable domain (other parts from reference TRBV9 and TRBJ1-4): DSGVTQTPKHLITATGQRVTLRCSPRSGDLSVYWYQQSLDQGLQFLIQYYNGEERAKGNILERFSAQQFPDLHSELNLSSLELGDSALYFCASSGQEENEKLFFGSGTQLSVL.

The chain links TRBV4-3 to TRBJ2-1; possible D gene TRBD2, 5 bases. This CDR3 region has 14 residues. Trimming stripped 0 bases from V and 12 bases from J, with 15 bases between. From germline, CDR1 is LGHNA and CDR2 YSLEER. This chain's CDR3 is CASSQDPRGSGQFF. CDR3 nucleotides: TGCGCCAGCAGCCAAGACCCCCGGGGAAGTGGGCAGTTCTTC.

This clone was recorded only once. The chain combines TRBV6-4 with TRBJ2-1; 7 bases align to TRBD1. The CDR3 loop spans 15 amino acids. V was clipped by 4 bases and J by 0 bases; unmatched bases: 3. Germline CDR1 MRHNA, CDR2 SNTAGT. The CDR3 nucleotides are TGTGCCAGCAGTGGATCAGGGGGCTCCTACAATGAGCAGTTCTTC. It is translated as CASSGSGGSYNEQFF.

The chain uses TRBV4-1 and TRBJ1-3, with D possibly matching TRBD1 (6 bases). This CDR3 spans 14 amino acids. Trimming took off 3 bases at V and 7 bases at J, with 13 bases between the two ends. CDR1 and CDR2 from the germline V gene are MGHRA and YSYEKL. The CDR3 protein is CASSQTTGDNTIYF. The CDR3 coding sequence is TGCGCCAGCAGCCAGACGACAGGAGATAACACCATATATTTT.

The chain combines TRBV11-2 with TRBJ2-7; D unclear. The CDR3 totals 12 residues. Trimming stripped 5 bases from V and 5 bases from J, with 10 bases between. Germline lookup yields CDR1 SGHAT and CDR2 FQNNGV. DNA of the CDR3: TGTGCCAGCAGCCCCGCGGTGGACGAGCAGTACTTC. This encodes CASSPAVDEQYF.

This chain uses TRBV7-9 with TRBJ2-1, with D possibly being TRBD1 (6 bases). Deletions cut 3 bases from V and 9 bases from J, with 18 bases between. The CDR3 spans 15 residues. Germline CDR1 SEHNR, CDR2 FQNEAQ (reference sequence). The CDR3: CASSFTQGLRGEQFF. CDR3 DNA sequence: TGTGCCAGCAGCTTTACCCAGGGGCTTAGGGGTGAGCAGTTCTTC.

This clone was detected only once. The DNA of the CDR3 is TGCGCCAGCAGCCAAGCGACAGGGCTAGGGGCAGATACGCAGTATTTT. It is translated as CASSQATGLGADTQYF. The V and J genes are TRBV4-3 and TRBJ2-3, with 7 positions matching TRBD1. V was clipped by 1 base and J by 4 bases; unmatched bases: 8. Germline assignment: CDR1 LGHNA and CDR2 YSLEER. The CDR3 is 16 residues long.

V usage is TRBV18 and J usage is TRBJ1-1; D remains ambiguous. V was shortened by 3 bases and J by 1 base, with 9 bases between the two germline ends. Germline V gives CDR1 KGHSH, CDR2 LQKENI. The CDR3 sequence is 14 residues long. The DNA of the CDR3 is TGTGCCAGCTCACCCAACAGAGCGAACACTGAAGCTTTCTTT. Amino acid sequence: CASSPNRANTEAFF.

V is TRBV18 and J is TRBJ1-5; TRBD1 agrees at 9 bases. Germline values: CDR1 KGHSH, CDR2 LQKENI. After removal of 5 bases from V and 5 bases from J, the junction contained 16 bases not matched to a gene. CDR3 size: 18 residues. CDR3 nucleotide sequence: TGTGCCAGCTCATCCCGGGACAGGGAATCTTCCCTGGATCAGCCCCAGCATTTT. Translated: CASSSRDRESSLDQPQHF.

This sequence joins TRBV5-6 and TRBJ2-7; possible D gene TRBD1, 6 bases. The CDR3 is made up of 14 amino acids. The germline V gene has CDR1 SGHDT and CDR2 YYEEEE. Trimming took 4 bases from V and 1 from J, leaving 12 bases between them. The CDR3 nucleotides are TGTGCCAGCAGCCGATTGGGACATTCCTACGAGCAGTACTTC. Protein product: CASSRLGHSYEQYF.

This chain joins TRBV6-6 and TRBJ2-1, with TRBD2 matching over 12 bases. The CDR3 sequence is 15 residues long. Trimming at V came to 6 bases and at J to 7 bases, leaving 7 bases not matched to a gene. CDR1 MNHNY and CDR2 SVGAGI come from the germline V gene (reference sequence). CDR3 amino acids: CASRTLAGGFNEQFF. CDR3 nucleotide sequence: TGTGCCAGCAGAACCCTAGCGGGGGGGTTTAATGAGCAGTTCTTC.

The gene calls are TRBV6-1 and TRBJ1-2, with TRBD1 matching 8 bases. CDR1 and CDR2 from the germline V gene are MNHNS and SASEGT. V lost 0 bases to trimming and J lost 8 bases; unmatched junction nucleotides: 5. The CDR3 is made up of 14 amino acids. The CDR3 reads CASSEARTGQGYTF. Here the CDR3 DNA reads TGTGCCAGCAGTGAAGCCCGGACAGGGCAAGGCTACACCTTC.

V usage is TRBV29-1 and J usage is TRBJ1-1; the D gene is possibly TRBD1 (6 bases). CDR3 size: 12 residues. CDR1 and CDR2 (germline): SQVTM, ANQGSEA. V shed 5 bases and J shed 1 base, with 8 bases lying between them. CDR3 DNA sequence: TGCAGCGTTAGGGGGGGGAACACTGAAGCTTTCTTT. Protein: CSVRGGNTEAFF.

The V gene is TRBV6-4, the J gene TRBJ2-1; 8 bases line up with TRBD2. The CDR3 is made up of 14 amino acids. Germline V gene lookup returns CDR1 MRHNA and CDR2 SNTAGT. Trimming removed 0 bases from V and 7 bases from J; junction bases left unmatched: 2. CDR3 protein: CASSDSGLENEQFF. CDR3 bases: TGTGCCAGCAGTGACTCGGGACTAGAAAATGAGCAGTTCTTC.

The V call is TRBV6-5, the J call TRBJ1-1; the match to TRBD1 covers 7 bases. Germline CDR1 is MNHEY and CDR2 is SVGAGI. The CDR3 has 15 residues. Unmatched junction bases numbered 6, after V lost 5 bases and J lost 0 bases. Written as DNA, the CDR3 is TGTGCCAGCAGTCCTACGGACAGGATGAACACTGAAGCTTTCTTT. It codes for CASSPTDRMNTEAFF.

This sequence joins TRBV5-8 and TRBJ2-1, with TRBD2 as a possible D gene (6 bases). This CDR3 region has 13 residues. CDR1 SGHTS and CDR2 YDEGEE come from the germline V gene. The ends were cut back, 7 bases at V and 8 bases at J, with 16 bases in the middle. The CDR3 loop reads CASPPGLRDEQFF. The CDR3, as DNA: TGTGCCAGCCCTCCGGGACTTAGGGATGAGCAGTTCTTC. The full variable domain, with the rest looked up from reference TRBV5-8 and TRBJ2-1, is EAGVTQSPTHLIKTRGQQATLRCSPISGHTSVYWYQQALGLGLQFLLWYDEGEERNRGNFPPRFSGRQFPNYSSELNVNALELEDSALYLCASPPGLRDEQFFGPGTRLTVL.

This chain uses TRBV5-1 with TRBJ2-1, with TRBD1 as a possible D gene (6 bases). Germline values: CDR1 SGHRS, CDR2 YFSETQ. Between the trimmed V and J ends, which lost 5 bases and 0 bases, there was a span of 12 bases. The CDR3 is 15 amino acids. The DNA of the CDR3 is TGCGCCAGCAGTTTTACAGGGAGCTCCTACAATGAGCAGTTCTTC. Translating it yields CASSFTGSSYNEQFF. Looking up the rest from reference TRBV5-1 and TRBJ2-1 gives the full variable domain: KAGVTQTPRYLIKTRGQQVTLSCSPISGHRSVSWYQQTPGQGLQFLFEYFSETQRNKGNFPGRFSGRQFSNSRSEMNVSTLELGDSALYLCASSFTGSSYNEQFFGPGTRLTVL.

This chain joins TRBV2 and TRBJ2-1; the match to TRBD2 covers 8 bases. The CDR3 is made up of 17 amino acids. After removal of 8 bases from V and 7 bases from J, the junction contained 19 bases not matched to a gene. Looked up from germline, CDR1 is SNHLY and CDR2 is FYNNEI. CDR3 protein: CASFLSLGAGDGNEQFF. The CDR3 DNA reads TGTGCCAGCTTCCTTAGTCTAGGAGCGGGGGATGGTAATGAGCAGTTCTTC. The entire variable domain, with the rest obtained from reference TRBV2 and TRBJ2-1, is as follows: EPEVTQTPSHQVTQMGQEVILRCVPISNHLYFYWYRQILGQKVEFLVSFYNNEISEKSEIFDDQFSVERPDGSNFTLKIRSTKLEDSAMYFCASFLSLGAGDGNEQFFGPGTRLTVL.